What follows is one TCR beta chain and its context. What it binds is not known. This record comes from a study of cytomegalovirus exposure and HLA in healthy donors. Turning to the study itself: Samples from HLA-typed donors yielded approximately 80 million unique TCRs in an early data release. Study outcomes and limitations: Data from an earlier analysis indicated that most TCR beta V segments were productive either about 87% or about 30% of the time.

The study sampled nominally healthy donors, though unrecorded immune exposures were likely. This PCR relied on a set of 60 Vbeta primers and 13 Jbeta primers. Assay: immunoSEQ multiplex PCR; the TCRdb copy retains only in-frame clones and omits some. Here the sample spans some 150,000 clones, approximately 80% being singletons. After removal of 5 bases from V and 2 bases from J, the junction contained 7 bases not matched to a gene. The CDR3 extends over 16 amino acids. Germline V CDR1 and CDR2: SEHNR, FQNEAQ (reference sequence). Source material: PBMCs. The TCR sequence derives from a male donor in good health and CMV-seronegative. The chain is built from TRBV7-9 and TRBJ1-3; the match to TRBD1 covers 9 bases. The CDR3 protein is CASSHWTGVTGNTIYF. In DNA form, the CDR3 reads TGTGCCAGCAGCCACTGGACAGGGGTGACTGGAAACACCATATATTTT.